This entry features one TCR beta chain sequence. The antigen remains undetermined. This entry is derived from a study of human thymus T cells. The study's findings and limits: Reports from related research described highly overlapping thymic repertoires among unrelated individuals. Biased V and J segment usage appeared in thymus and peripheral blood.

It was from resections taken during corrective heart surgery that the thymus tissue came. Having surgery to correct congenital heart defects, healthy Finnish infants acted as the donors. Assay: immunoSEQ multiplex PCR; the TCRdb copy retains only in-frame clones and omits some. The profile shows about 130,000 clones, more than 90% of them singletons. V was clipped by 5 bases and J by 2 bases, with 12 bases between them. CDR1 and CDR2 (germline): SGHRS, YFSETQ. This CDR3 is 14 amino acids long. The source of this sequence is a boy younger than two with a congenital heart defect but otherwise immunologically healthy. The chain couples TRBV5-1 to TRBJ2-3; tentative D call: TRBD2 (7 bases). Sequencing used thymus tissue. CDR3 sequence reads: CASSPGGHTDTQYF. The CDR3 region has the DNA TGCGCCAGCAGTCCCGGGGGGCACACAGATACGCAGTATTTT.